The 30 T cell receptor beta chains given below trace back to one sample, sequenced in a study of blood T cell repertoires in COVID-19 (dated by TCRdb to 2019 to 2021). Receptor amplification or capture employed the immunoSEQ multiplex PCR assay. Not all clones reach the TCRdb copy of this immuneACCESS table, which keeps in-frame sequences only. Checked studies attribute under half of the gap to unresolved V genes and leave the rest unexplained. The sample includes 60,000 to 90,000 clones, with around 67% observed a single time. Together, the top ten hold 2% to 3% of the sample. The specimen sequenced was peripheral blood. These receptors all stem from a human donor with acute or convalescent COVID-19. The donor label of this sample is uncertain.

This sequence joins TRBV11-2 and TRBJ2-3, with a weak D call TRBD1 (7 bases). The V gene lost 0 bases and the J gene lost 1 base, with 14 bases spanning the gap. Germline V gene lookup returns CDR1 SGHAT and CDR2 FQNNGV. The CDR3 length is 17 residues. The CDR3 region is CASSLDRPRGGTDTQYF. Written as DNA, the CDR3 is TGTGCCAGCAGCTTAGATAGACCCAGGGGGGGCACAGATACGCAGTATTTT.

This clone was seen a handful of times. This chain links TRBV19 with TRBJ1-1; unclear D gene. CDR1 is LNHDA and CDR2 is SQIVND in the germline V gene (reference sequence). With 1 base removed from V and 2 bases from J, the gap between germline ends came to 8 bases. The CDR3 is 14 residues long. CDR3 sequence: CASSIGGYNTEAFF. In DNA, the CDR3 is TGTGCCAGTAGTATAGGAGGTTATAACACTGAAGCTTTCTTT. Combining the CDR3 with reference TRBV19 and TRBJ1-1 gives the whole variable domain DGGITQSPKYLFRKEGQNVTLSCEQNLNHDAMYWYRQDPGQGLRLIYYSQIVNDFQKGDIAEGYSVSREKKESFPLTVTSAQKNPTAFYLCASSIGGYNTEAFFGQGTRLTVV.

The chain recombines TRBV15 with TRBJ2-2, with TRBD1 as a possible D gene (5 bases). The CDR3 has 16 residues. The germline V and J ends were trimmed by 7 bases and 1 base, with 16 bases remaining between them. The germline V gene has CDR1 LNHNV and CDR2 YYDKDF (reference sequence). The CDR3 coding sequence is TGTGCCACCACTCTCAGGGCCAGGGTGAACACCGGGGAGCTGTTTTTT. Amino acids: CATTLRARVNTGELFF.

The sample holds a few counts of this clone. The V and J genes are TRBV6-5 and TRBJ2-4; 10 bases fit TRBD1. There are 14 residues in the CDR3. V lost 6 bases, J lost 8 bases, and 7 bases stayed unmatched. Per germline, CDR1 MNHEY and CDR2 SVGAGI. The CDR3 here is CASRDRGVTDIQYF. As DNA, the CDR3 is TGTGCCAGCAGGGACAGGGGGGTAACGGACATTCAGTACTTC.

The chain couples TRBV7-2 to TRBJ2-5, with 12 bases identical to TRBD2. The ends lost 3 bases at V and 5 bases at J; junction bases unmatched: 4. Per the germline V gene, CDR1 is SGHTA and CDR2 is FQGNSA. The CDR3 runs to 15 residues. The CDR3 loop is CASSLTSGRRETQYF. The CDR3 DNA reads as TGTGCCAGCAGCTTGACTAGCGGGAGAAGGGAGACCCAGTACTTC.

The chain recombines TRBV28 with TRBJ2-5, with 13 nucleotides matching TRBD2. The CDR3 is made up of 14 amino acids. Germline V gene lookup returns CDR1 MDHEN and CDR2 SYDVKM. V shed 5 bases and J 4 bases; nucleotides not matched to a gene: 1. The CDR3 is CASSRLAGGETQYF. For the CDR3, the DNA is TGTGCCAGCAGTAGACTAGCGGGGGGAGAGACCCAGTACTTC.

The chain has TRBV5-6 and TRBJ1-6; D unresolved. V lost 4 bases and J 4 bases, leaving 9 bases between the germline ends. Germline values: CDR1 SGHDT, CDR2 YYEEEE. CDR3 length equals 14 residues. The chain's CDR3 is CASSLELYNSPLHF. The CDR3 DNA is TGTGCCAGCAGCCTGGAACTATATAATTCACCCCTCCACTTT.

This clone was seen a handful of times. This chain joins TRBV6-6 and TRBJ1-5; TRBD1 aligns across 11 bases. V shed 4 bases, J shed 7 bases, and the junction held 6 bases outside the gene matches. The germline V gene encodes CDR1 MNHNY and CDR2 SVGAGI (reference sequence). The CDR3 is 15 residues long. The DNA for the CDR3 is TGTGCCAGCAGTTCAGGACAGGGGGCTTGGCAGCCCCAGCATTTT. Encoded protein: CASSSGQGAWQPQHF.

This clone was picked up a small number of times. The chain carries TRBV3-1 (or the pseudogene TRBV3-2) and TRBJ1-5, with 8 nucleotides matching TRBD1. This CDR3 is 15 amino acids long. CDR1 and CDR2 from the germline V gene are LGHDT and YNNKEL (reference sequence). V shed 1 base and J 4 bases; nucleotides not matched to a gene: 3. CDR3 amino acids: CASSQGRQGNQPQHF. In DNA form, the CDR3 reads TGTGCCAGCAGCCAAGGACGACAGGGGAATCAGCCCCAGCATTTT.

The rearrangement joins TRBV11-2 to TRBJ2-7; no reliable D call. This CDR3 is 15 amino acids long. In germline, CDR1 is SGHAT, CDR2 FQNNGV. The V and J ends lost 1 base and 3 bases respectively, with 13 bases between them. For the CDR3, the DNA is TGTGCCAGCAGCTTAGGTCGGGTGCCGATCTACGAGCAGTACTTC. Its protein is CASSLGRVPIYEQYF.

This clone was recorded at least ten times. The V gene is TRBV5-1, the J gene TRBJ2-2; TRBD1 matches at 11 bases. V trimming: 0 bases; J trimming: 7 bases; junction bases outside the gene matches: 5. From germline, CDR1 is SGHRS and CDR2 YFSETQ. This CDR3 comprises 16 residues. CDR3 DNA: TGCGCCAGCAGCTTGGCGGACAGGGGGCTTTTCGGGGAGCTGTTTTTT. Amino acid sequence: CASSLADRGLFGELFF.

The V and J genes are TRBV7-2 and TRBJ1-1; 9 bases agree with TRBD1. Germline assignment: CDR1 SGHTA and CDR2 FQGNSA. CDR3 length: 14 residues. Trimming took 6 bases from V and 0 from J; bases not matched to a gene: 2. The CDR3 spells CASRGDRVNTEAFF. CDR3 coding DNA: TGTGCCAGCAGAGGGGACAGGGTGAACACTGAAGCTTTCTTT.

The J gene is TRBJ1-2, the V gene TRBV5-6; the match to TRBD1 covers 7 bases. V shed 4 bases, J shed 4 bases, and the junction held 10 bases outside the gene matches. The germline gives CDR1 SGHDT, CDR2 YYEEEE. This CDR3 has 15 residues. The CDR3 loop is CASSLGRGSVYGYTF. DNA for the CDR3: TGTGCCAGCAGCCTAGGCAGGGGGTCCGTCTATGGCTACACCTTC.

The chain carries TRBV9 and TRBJ2-7; tentative D call: TRBD1 (6 bases). Trimming cost V 1 base and J 1 base, with 15 bases left between them. Germline V gene sequence: CDR1 SGDLS, CDR2 YYNGEE. This CDR3 contains 16 residues. CDR3 sequence (DNA): TGTGCCAGCAGCGTAACATCGGGACAAGGATCCTACGAGCAGTACTTC. Amino acid sequence: CASSVTSGQGSYEQYF.

The chain carries TRBV5-1 and TRBJ1-3; TRBD1 aligns across 8 bases. Trimming at V came to 0 bases and at J to 0 bases, leaving 11 bases not matched to a gene. The V gene's germline CDR1 is SGHRS and CDR2 YFSETQ. The CDR3 extends over 19 amino acids. CDR3: CASSLDFRRTGFSGNTIYF. The CDR3 coding sequence is TGCGCCAGCAGCTTGGACTTTCGCCGGACAGGGTTCTCTGGAAACACCATATATTTT.

This clone was counted once. This rearrangement joins TRBV19 to TRBJ1-4, with no clear D. CDR1 is LNHDA and CDR2 is SQIVND in the germline V gene (reference sequence). This CDR3 region has 14 residues. With 5 bases removed from V and 0 bases from J, the gap between germline ends came to 7 bases. The CDR3 spells CASSPLPTNEKLFF. In nucleotides, the CDR3 is TGTGCCAGTAGTCCACTTCCAACTAATGAAAAACTGTTTTTT.

The CDR3: CASSLWRTGIHSYEQYF. The CDR3 DNA reads TGTGCCAGCAGCTTATGGAGGACAGGGATACACTCCTACGAGCAGTACTTC. The V call is TRBV11-2, the J call TRBJ2-7, with 8 bases that match TRBD1. V shed 2 bases and J 0 bases; nucleotides not matched to a gene: 9. CDR3 length equals 17 residues. Germline CDR1 reads SGHAT; CDR2 reads FQNNGV.

This clone was detected a few times. V usage is TRBV27 and J usage is TRBJ1-1; 7 bases are shared with TRBD1. Germline V gene lookup returns CDR1 MNHEY and CDR2 SMNVEV (reference sequence). V was clipped by 6 bases and J by 1 base; unmatched bases: 5. The CDR3 has 14 amino acids. CDR3 amino acids: CASRARGSNTEAFF. CDR3 DNA: TGTGCCAGCAGAGCCAGGGGGTCGAACACTGAAGCTTTCTTT.

The chain couples TRBV3-1 (or the pseudogene TRBV3-2) to TRBJ1-5, with 9 bases identical to TRBD1. In germline, CDR1 is LGHDT, CDR2 YNNKEL (reference sequence). The J segment lost 7 bases and the V segment lost 4 bases, leaving 5 bases of the junction unmatched. This CDR3 has 14 amino acids. CDR3 sequence reads: CASSPWTGEQPQHF. The CDR3 DNA sequence: TGTGCCAGCAGCCCCTGGACAGGGGAACAGCCCCAGCATTTT.

The chain has TRBV28 and TRBJ1-5; 9 bases are a match to TRBD1. The CDR3 contains 15 residues. The V gene's germline CDR1 is MDHEN and CDR2 SYDVKM. J lost 8 bases, V lost 5 bases, and 10 bases had no gene match. The DNA for the CDR3 is TGTGCCAGCAGTCCCCCGACAGGGGGACTGAAGCCCCAGCATTTT. This encodes CASSPPTGGLKPQHF.

V gene TRBV11-2 combines with J gene TRBJ2-5, with D possibly TRBD2 on 6 matching bases. V lost 0 bases and J 4 bases, leaving 15 bases between the germline ends. Germline V lookup: CDR1 SGHAT, CDR2 FQNNGV. The CDR3 runs to 16 residues. This CDR3 reads CASSLDGGARRETQYF. DNA for the CDR3: TGTGCCAGCAGCTTAGATGGAGGGGCGAGGAGAGAGACCCAGTACTTC.

The V gene is TRBV4-2, the J gene TRBJ2-3; TRBD2 might be the D (6 bases). The CDR3 is 14 residues long. Trimming left V 2 bases short and J 3 bases short, with 9 bases between. The germline V gene encodes CDR1 LGHNA and CDR2 YNFKEQ. CDR3 protein: CASSQNAGTDTQYF. The DNA for the CDR3 is TGTGCCAGCAGCCAAAATGCGGGGACAGATACGCAGTATTTT.

The rearrangement uses TRBV10-3 and TRBJ1-1, with 10 bases fitting TRBD1. This CDR3 is built from 16 residues. The V gene's germline CDR1 is ENHRY and CDR2 SYGVKD. V shed 3 bases, J shed 2 bases, and the junction held 6 bases outside the gene matches. CDR3 loop: CAISEGQGEGNTEAFF. The CDR3 DNA follows: TGTGCCATCAGTGAAGGACAGGGGGAGGGTAACACTGAAGCTTTCTTT.

The rearrangement uses TRBV10-2 and TRBJ2-3; 9 bases are a match to TRBD2. V was pared by 2 bases and J by 5 bases, with 5 bases of the junction left unmatched. In germline, CDR1 is WSHSY, CDR2 SAAADI. The CDR3 is 15 amino acids. The DNA of the CDR3 is TGCGCCAGCAGTGAGGGCGGGAGGGCAGTAGATACGCAGTATTTT. Translating it yields CASSEGGRAVDTQYF.

A single count supports this clone. The chain carries TRBV28 and TRBJ2-2, with D possibly TRBD2 on 5 matching bases. There are 14 residues in the CDR3. V lost 7 bases, J lost 1 base, and 10 bases lay in between. The V gene's germline CDR1 is MDHEN and CDR2 SYDVKM. As DNA, the CDR3 is TGTGCCAGCATGCTTGGAGGGAACACCGGGGAGCTGTTTTTT. This encodes CASMLGGNTGELFF.

This sequence joins TRBV7-9 and TRBJ1-1; D is ambiguous. V lost 5 bases and J 6 bases, leaving 16 bases between the germline ends. This CDR3 contains 14 residues. Germline V gene sequence: CDR1 SEHNR, CDR2 FQNEAQ (reference sequence). The CDR3 here is CASSPVEGLSEAFF. CDR3 coding DNA: TGTGCCAGCAGCCCTGTGGAGGGTCTCTCTGAAGCTTTCTTT.

The CDR3 loop reads CSVEDSVRYTQYF. CDR3 nucleotide sequence: TGCAGCGTTGAAGATTCGGTGCGGTATACGCAGTATTTT. The chain combines TRBV29-1 with TRBJ2-3; D gene uncertain. Germline CDR1 is SQVTM and CDR2 is ANQGSEA. CDR3 length: 13 amino acids. The V end lost 0 bases, the J end lost 7 bases, and 11 bases lay between the germline ends.

This chain connects TRBV7-3 to TRBJ2-3; 11 positions match TRBD2. V was clipped by 5 bases and J by 2 bases; unmatched bases: 3. Germline CDR1 SGHTA, CDR2 FQGTGA. The CDR3 runs 15 residues. CDR3 loop: CASSRTSGPTDTQYF. The CDR3 region has the DNA TGTGCCAGCAGCCGGACTAGCGGGCCCACAGATACGCAGTATTTT.

This clone was picked up a small number of times. The chain carries TRBV4-1 and TRBJ1-1; D not certain. V lost 3 bases, J lost 4 bases, and 9 bases lay in between. The CDR3 sequence is 13 residues long. Looked up from germline, CDR1 is MGHRA and CDR2 is YSYEKL. CDR3 region: CASSHHGSTEAFF. As DNA, the CDR3 is TGCGCCAGCAGCCACCATGGCAGCACTGAAGCTTTCTTT.

The V gene is TRBV9, the J gene TRBJ1-1, with 7 bases lining up with TRBD1. The V gene end was trimmed by 3 bases and the J gene end by 0 bases; junction bases not matched to a gene: 8. This CDR3 is 16 amino acids long. In germline, CDR1 is SGDLS, CDR2 YYNGEE. The CDR3 sequence: CASSGRDSPLNTEAFF. In DNA, the CDR3 is TGTGCCAGCAGCGGAAGGGACAGCCCTCTGAACACTGAAGCTTTCTTT.